These 25 T cell receptor beta chains were sequenced from one sample in a study of beta chain features in type 1 diabetes. Study observations and caveats: Moderately but significantly shorter TCRB CDR3s were found in Type 1 diabetes patients in all four CD4+ subsets.

Antigens of these TCRs are unknown. Sequenced material consisted of expressed TCRB transcripts (all of the isolated RNA was reverse transcribed). The table came from immunoSEQ multiplex PCR; TCRdb's copy has only in-frame clones and leaves some out. The table includes some 350,000 clones, roughly 12% detected once. The sequencing input was naive CD4+ T cells from blood. The receptors come from a woman between 18 and 29 years old with type 1 diabetes.

The CDR3 region is CASNPTGKLDTQYF. Here the CDR3 DNA reads TGTGCCAGCAACCCGACAGGGAAGCTAGATACGCAGTATTTT. The chain links TRBV28 to TRBJ2-3; 7 bases fit TRBD1. Germline V lookup: CDR1 MDHEN, CDR2 SYDVKM. The V gene end was trimmed by 7 bases and the J gene end by 5 bases; junction bases not matched to a gene: 9. The CDR3 runs to 14 residues.

Worth noting for this clone: Other DNA sequences in this specimen translate into the identical CDR3. V is TRBV28 and J is TRBJ2-7, with D unresolved. This CDR3 contains 11 residues. CDR1 MDHEN and CDR2 SYDVKM come from the germline V gene. With 2 bases removed from V and 7 bases from J, the gap between germline ends came to 6 bases. CDR3 amino acids: CASSLSREQYF. The CDR3 region has the DNA TGTGCCAGCAGTTTAAGCAGGGAGCAGTACTTC.

The rearrangement uses TRBV4-2 and TRBJ2-3; TRBD2 matches 8 bases. The CDR3 has 16 residues. V lost 2 bases, J lost 1 base, and 5 bases stayed unmatched. CDR1 and CDR2 from the germline V gene are LGHNA and YNFKEQ. CDR3 bases: TGTGCCAGCAGCCAATGGACGGGAGGGGGCACAGATACGCAGTATTTT. It yields the protein CASSQWTGGGTDTQYF.

The J gene is TRBJ1-2, the V gene TRBV19; 7 bases line up with TRBD1. V shed 7 bases, J shed 2 bases, and the junction held 13 bases outside the gene matches. Germline V gene lookup returns CDR1 LNHDA and CDR2 SQIVND (reference sequence). The CDR3 has 16 residues. The CDR3 loop reads CASTTRYRGQNYGYTF. CDR3 bases: TGTGCCAGTACCACTAGGTACAGGGGACAGAACTATGGCTACACCTTC.

CDR3 DNA sequence: TGCGCCAGCAATCAGGGGGCGGGCACCGGGGAGCTGTTTTTT. This codes for CASNQGAGTGELFF. The chain joins TRBV5-1 to TRBJ2-2; 8 nucleotides align to TRBD1. The CDR3 is 14 residues long. J gave up 4 bases and V 6 bases, and 5 bases lay outside the gene matches. The V gene's germline CDR1 is SGHRS and CDR2 YFSETQ. The full variable domain, its missing parts supplied by reference TRBV5-1 and TRBJ2-2, is KAGVTQTPRYLIKTRGQQVTLSCSPISGHRSVSWYQQTPGQGLQFLFEYFSETQRNKGNFPGRFSGRQFSNSRSEMNVSTLELGDSALYLCASNQGAGTGELFFGEGSRLTVL.

This clone was observed a few times. The rearrangement joins TRBV28 to TRBJ2-6; D uncertain. The CDR3 has 15 residues. V lost 3 bases to trimming and J lost 2 bases, with 8 bases between them. Looked up from germline, CDR1 is MDHEN and CDR2 is SYDVKM. CDR3 residues: CASSFWQAGANVLTF. The CDR3 DNA reads as TGTGCCAGCAGTTTCTGGCAGGCTGGGGCCAACGTCCTGACTTTC.

The chain joins TRBV5-1 to TRBJ2-3; 7 bases fit TRBD1. The ends lost 5 bases at V and 2 bases at J; junction bases unmatched: 5. CDR3 length: 14 residues. CDR1 and CDR2 (germline): SGHRS, YFSETQ. The CDR3 region is CASSSGQVTDTQYF. The CDR3 nucleotides read TGCGCCAGCAGTTCCGGACAGGTCACAGATACGCAGTATTTT.

This chain connects TRBV5-1 to TRBJ2-2; 8 nucleotides match TRBD2. With V trimmed by 4 bases and J by 0 bases, 5 bases remained unmatched. This CDR3 spans 16 amino acids. Germline V gene data show CDR1 as SGHRS and CDR2 as YFSETQ. CDR3 in amino acids: CASSHGLAANTGELFF. For the CDR3, the DNA is TGCGCCAGCAGCCATGGACTAGCAGCGAACACCGGGGAGCTGTTTTTT.

The table lists this clone with a few counts. The chain employs TRBV7-3 and TRBJ2-1; D is unresolved. The germline V gene encodes CDR1 SGHTA and CDR2 FQGTGA. The V end lost 1 base, the J end lost 6 bases, and 13 bases lay between the germline ends. This CDR3 comprises 15 residues. The CDR3 loop reads CASSLNSLAGNEQFF. The CDR3 nucleotides are TGTGCCAGCAGCTTAAATAGTTTGGCAGGCAATGAGCAGTTCTTC.

The chain couples TRBV7-9 to TRBJ2-1; 8 bases match TRBD1. This CDR3 comprises 15 residues. Looked up from germline, CDR1 is SEHNR and CDR2 is FQNEAQ (reference sequence). Trimming removed 3 bases from V and 5 bases from J; junction bases left unmatched: 6. The DNA of the CDR3 is TGTGCCAGCAGCTTTACTTACAGGGGGGACAATGAGCAGTTCTTC. Residues: CASSFTYRGDNEQFF.

This clone came up many times. The chain employs TRBV23-1 and TRBJ2-7; 10 bases are a match to TRBD1. TRBV23-1 is recorded as an ORF, its role being uncertain. The CDR3 has 12 residues. V shed 11 bases, J shed 5 bases, and the junction held 6 bases outside the gene matches. CDR3 DNA sequence: TGCGCCGGTAGACAGGGGGCAAACGAGCAGTACTTC. Protein product: CAGRQGANEQYF.

This clone has a handful of counts. The V and J genes are TRBV2 and TRBJ1-1, with D perhaps TRBD1 (5 bases). There are 13 residues in the CDR3. Germline loops: CDR1 SNHLY, CDR2 FYNNEI. Between the trimmed V and J ends, which lost 8 bases and 1 base, there was a span of 11 bases. The CDR3 DNA sequence: TGTGCCAGCCGGGGGTCAGGGAACACTGAAGCTTTCTTT. It translates to CASRGSGNTEAFF.

DNA of the CDR3: TGTGCCAGCTCCCTCCGGGACAGGGCGATAAACACTGAAGCTTTCTTT. Translated: CASSLRDRAINTEAFF. V and J are TRBV19 and TRBJ1-1; TRBD1 agrees at 9 bases. There are 16 residues in the CDR3. The ends lost 9 bases at V and 2 bases at J; junction bases unmatched: 13. The germline V gene has CDR1 LNHDA and CDR2 SQIVND (reference sequence).

This chain joins TRBV28 and TRBJ1-2; D gene uncertain. Germline CDR1 reads MDHEN; CDR2 reads SYDVKM. Trimming cost V 4 bases and J 6 bases, with 15 bases left between them. This CDR3 region has 14 residues. The CDR3 DNA reads TGTGCCAGCAGTTCCGAGACGGTGCAGGATGGCTACACCTTC. This encodes CASSSETVQDGYTF.

This chain joins TRBV30 and TRBJ2-3; D remains unclear. Germline V gene lookup returns CDR1 GTSNPN and CDR2 SVGIG (reference sequence). V was trimmed by 2 bases and J by 1 base, leaving 7 bases between them. The CDR3 runs 13 residues. Written as DNA, the CDR3 is TGTGCCTGGAGTTTTTCGGGCACAGATACGCAGTATTTT. Protein sequence: CAWSFSGTDTQYF.

V usage is TRBV11-3 and J usage is TRBJ2-5, with a tentative D call TRBD1 (6 bases). This CDR3 is built from 15 residues. Looked up from germline, CDR1 is SGHNT and CDR2 is YENEEA. Trimming pared 4 bases from V and 1 base from J, leaving 13 bases between. CDR3 in DNA: TGTGCCAGCAGCTCCTTGACAGGACCCCAAGAGACCCAGTACTTC. Encoded protein: CASSSLTGPQETQYF.

This clone was detected a few times. The rearrangement uses TRBV2 and TRBJ1-1, with 9 positions matching TRBD1. This CDR3 region has 14 residues. Per the germline V gene, CDR1 is SNHLY and CDR2 is FYNNEI. The V segment lost 4 bases and the J segment 8 bases; nucleotides outside the gene matches: 8. CDR3 sequence reads: CASSGDRAGGEAFF. The CDR3 region has the DNA TGTGCCAGCAGTGGGGACAGGGCTGGTGGGGAAGCTTTCTTT.

This clone was seen a handful of times. The V and J genes are TRBV25-1 and TRBJ2-7; TRBD1 matches at 8 bases. This CDR3 contains 15 residues. Per germline, CDR1 MGHDK and CDR2 SYGVNS. V trimming: 3 bases; J trimming: 6 bases; junction bases outside the gene matches: 10. Written as DNA, the CDR3 is TGTGCCAGCAGTGATATGGGACAGGCCCTACGCGAGCAGTACTTC. Translating it yields CASSDMGQALREQYF.

This clone was counted a few times. The chain has TRBV16 and TRBJ1-1; D perhaps matches TRBD1 (6 bases). This CDR3 has 15 amino acids. Trimming stripped 1 base from V and 3 bases from J, with 12 bases between. Germline CDR1 reads KGHSY; CDR2 reads FQNENV. CDR3 coding DNA: TGTGCCAGCAGCCAATTGGGACACTTAGACACTGAAGCTTTCTTT. The encoded protein is CASSQLGHLDTEAFF.

This clone was observed a few times. V gene TRBV5-1 combines with J gene TRBJ2-1, with 9 bases matching TRBD2. There are 13 residues in the CDR3. CDR1 and CDR2 from the germline V gene are SGHRS and YFSETQ. V lost 3 bases, J lost 7 bases, and 2 bases stayed unmatched. CDR3 coding DNA: TGCGCCAGCAGCTGGACTAGCGAGAATGAGCAGTTCTTC. Its translation: CASSWTSENEQFF.

This clone was found a few times. The CDR3 loop is CASSRSSYEQYF. In DNA, the CDR3 is TGTGCCAGTAGTAGGAGCTCCTACGAGCAGTACTTC. The rearrangement joins TRBV19 to TRBJ2-7; D not resolved. CDR3 length equals 12 residues. CDR1 LNHDA and CDR2 SQIVND come from the germline V gene (reference sequence). Between the trimmed V and J ends, which lost 4 bases and 0 bases, there was a span of 4 bases. The complete variable domain, with remaining parts taken from reference TRBV19 and TRBJ2-7, reads DGGITQSPKYLFRKEGQNVTLSCEQNLNHDAMYWYRQDPGQGLRLIYYSQIVNDFQKGDIAEGYSVSREKKESFPLTVTSAQKNPTAFYLCASSRSSYEQYFGPGTRLTVT.

V gene TRBV7-8 combines with J gene TRBJ2-3, with a tentative D call TRBD1 (5 bases). The CDR3 extends over 13 amino acids. Trimming took 4 bases from V and 3 from J, leaving 8 bases between them. In germline, CDR1 is SGHVS, CDR2 FQNEAQ. The CDR3 protein is CASSYPGTDTQYF. The CDR3 coding sequence is TGTGCCAGCAGCTATCCAGGGACAGATACGCAGTATTTT.

This clone has just a few counts. The chain combines TRBV4-3 with TRBJ2-7, with 9 bases fitting TRBD2. This CDR3 is built from 16 residues. Germline V gene sequence: CDR1 LGHNA, CDR2 YSLEER. Trimming cost V 1 base and J 3 bases; bases outside gene matches: 7. The CDR3 DNA is TGCGCCAGCAGCCAAGCGCATAGCGGGGGTTACTACGAGCAGTACTTC. This codes for CASSQAHSGGYYEQYF.

This clone was picked up a small number of times. The chain combines TRBV4-3 with TRBJ2-2; D is unclear. The CDR3 covers 16 residues. CDR1 and CDR2 from the germline V gene are LGHNA and YSLEER. The V gene lost 6 bases and the J gene lost 5 bases, with 19 bases spanning the gap. CDR3 coding DNA: TGCGCCAGCAGGCCCCGACTTAACCAAAGGACCGGGGAGCTGTTTTTT. Translating it yields CASRPRLNQRTGELFF.

Many counts were recorded for this clone. This sample includes further DNA sequences coding for the same CDR3. V gene TRBV29-1 combines with J gene TRBJ1-2; 10 bases are shared with TRBD1. Germline lookup yields CDR1 SQVTM and CDR2 ANQGSEA. This CDR3 is built from 12 residues. With V trimmed by 4 bases and J by 5 bases, 1 base remained unmatched. The CDR3 region has the DNA TGCAGCGTTGCGGGACAGGGGTATGGCTACACCTTC. Translation gives CSVAGQGYGYTF.